This is a list of T cell receptor beta chains from one sample in a study of regulatory T cells in long-lasting Graves disease. TCRdb reprocessed the multiplex PCR reads via MiXCR and lists one record per CDR3 protein. Of about 440,000 distinct CDR3 sequences listed, around 15% were seen once; the top ten hold roughly 10%. These same data were also listed under a study on T cells in Graves' hyperthyroidism and ophthalmopathy.

Sequencing was performed on peripheral blood mononuclear cells (PBMCs), taken at new diagnosis, from a patient treated with antithyroid drugs. The receptors here all came from a woman between 25 and 40 years old with Graves disease. CDR3s include the opening cysteine and the closing phenylalanine or tryptophan. D genes are given only for firm matches. Size is stated for part of the rows, as once, few or many counts, or as a class when the clone is expanded.

>NA|many|TRBJ2-3|TRBV2
CASSGAGLNTDTQYF
TGTGCCAGCAGTGGCGCGGGGCTCAACACAGATACGCAGTATTTT
>TRBD1|few|TRBJ2-1|TRBV18
CASSPGTEQETRYF
TGTGCCAGCTCACCTGGGACAGAGCAAGAGACCCGGTACTTC
>NA|few|TRBJ1-2|TRBV6-2/TRBV6-3
CGSNEAGYGYTF
TGTGGCAGCAATGAAGCAGGGTATGGCTACACCTTC
>NA|many|TRBJ1-4|TRBV7-9
CASSLSRDTLFF
TGTGCCAGCAGCTTATCGCGGGACACACTGTTTTTT
>NA|few|TRBJ2-1|TRBV9
CASSVAGHNEQFF
TGTGCCAGCAGCGTAGCAGGGCACAATGAGCAGTTCTTC
>NA|many|TRBJ1-2|TRBV12-3/TRBV12-4
CASSFSGGWAYGYTF
TGTGCCAGCAGTTTCAGCGGGGGTTGGGCCTATGGCTACACCTTC
>NA|NA|TRBJ2-5|TRBV4-1
CASSQGFSETQYF
TGCGCCAGCAGCCAAGGTTTCTCGGAGACCCAGTACTTC
>NA|many|TRBJ1-5|TRBV15
CATSREGREQPQHF
TGTGCCACCAGCAGAGAAGGCAGGGAGCAGCCCCAGCATTTT
>NA|many|TRBJ2-5|TRBV20-1
CSANFEGYGETQYF
TGCAGTGCTAATTTTGAGGGGTACGGAGAGACCCAGTACTTC
>NA|few|TRBJ1-5|TRBV4-3
CASSQDDRRNQPQHF
TGCGCCAGCAGCCAAGACGACAGGCGCAATCAGCCCCAGCATTTT
>NA|few|TRBJ2-7|TRBV6-1
CASSPKGQLPYEQYF
TGTGCCAGCAGCCCCAAAGGACAGCTTCCCTACGAGCAGTACTTC
>NA|many|TRBJ1-1|TRBV7-4
CASSLLAHRLITEAFF
TGTGCCAGCAGCTTATTGGCCCACAGGTTGATTACTGAAGCTTTCTTT
>NA|many|TRBJ1-5|TRBV27
CASSFRLRGRLQPQHF
TGTGCCAGCAGTTTCCGTCTCAGGGGTAGACTACAGCCCCAGCATTTT
>NA|many|TRBJ2-1|TRBV5-1
CASSPGGYPGNEQFF
TGCGCCAGCAGCCCGGGCGGGTACCCTGGGAATGAGCAGTTCTTC
>NA|NA|TRBJ2-7|TRBV5-1
CASSLGTIYISRAYEQYF
TGCGCCAGCAGCTTGGGTACTATATACATCTCTCGGGCCTACGAGCAGTACTTC
>TRBD2|many|TRBJ2-3|TRBV28
CASSPFWTSGRGTDTQYF
TGTGCCAGCAGTCCCTTCTGGACTAGCGGGAGAGGCACAGATACGCAGTATTTT
>NA|many|TRBJ2-1|TRBV7-2
CASSPLGREGSSEQFF
TGTGCCAGCAGCCCCTTGGGGCGGGAAGGGTCGAGTGAGCAGTTCTTC
>NA|few|TRBJ1-2|TRBV7-2
CASSLAGVPQGGYTF
TGTGCCAGCAGCTTAGCCGGAGTGCCCCAGGGTGGCTACACCTTC
>NA|NA|TRBJ1-5|TRBV28
CASCLYSNQPQHF
TGTGCCAGCTGTCTGTATAGCAATCAGCCCCAGCATTTT
>TRBD2|many|TRBJ2-2|TRBV7-3
CASSLGTSANTGELFF
TGTGCCAGCAGCTTGGGGACTAGCGCGAACACCGGGGAGCTGTTTTTT
>TRBD1|many|TRBJ2-7|TRBV12-3/TRBV12-4
CASSNSGTENPRMYEQYF
TGTGCCAGCAGCAACTCCGGGACAGAGAATCCTCGAATGTACGAGCAGTACTTC
>TRBD1|many|TRBJ1-5|TRBV12-3/TRBV12-4
CASSPHPGTVYSNQPQHF
TGTGCCAGCAGTCCCCATCCCGGGACAGTCTATAGCAATCAGCCCCAGCATTTT
>TRBD2|many|TRBJ2-3|TRBV2
CASLLAGDVDTQYF
TGTGCCAGCCTCCTAGCGGGAGATGTCGATACGCAGTATTTT
>NA|many|TRBJ2-1|TRBV7-9
CASTSPNNEQFF
TGTGCCAGCACCTCCCCGAACAATGAGCAGTTCTTC
>NA|many|TRBJ1-1|TRBV4-1
CASSQVGQQNTEAFF
TGCGCCAGCAGCCAAGTTGGGCAACAGAACACTGAAGCTTTCTTT
>NA|few|TRBJ1-5|TRBV7-9
CASSLQGNLQPQHF
TGTGCCAGCAGCTTACAGGGAAACCTTCAGCCCCAGCATTTT
>TRBD1|few|TRBJ1-2|TRBV7-2
CASSLAGQTLYGYTF
TGTGCCAGCAGCCTAGCGGGACAGACCTTATATGGCTACACCTTC
>NA|many|TRBJ1-5|TRBV19
CASIPTIGYNQPQHF
TGTGCCAGTATCCCGACAATCGGATACAATCAGCCCCAGCATTTT
>NA|many|TRBJ2-4|TRBV20-1
CSASYGAKNIQYF
TGCAGTGCTAGCTACGGAGCCAAAAACATTCAGTACTTC
>TRBD2|many|TRBJ2-7|TRBV7-2
CASSFTSGRNEQYF
TGTGCCAGCAGCTTTACTAGCGGGAGAAACGAGCAGTACTTC
>NA|many|TRBJ2-1|TRBV5-1
CASSLSGEYNEQFF
TGCGCCAGCAGCTTGTCGGGAGAATACAATGAGCAGTTCTTC
>TRBD2|many|TRBJ2-7|TRBV2
CASRDPGLAGGPGEQYF
TGTGCCAGCAGAGATCCGGGACTAGCGGGAGGACCCGGGGAGCAGTACTTC
>NA|many|TRBJ2-1|TRBV29-1
CSVDRAGQGGEQFF
TGCAGCGTTGATCGTGCCGGGCAGGGGGGTGAGCAGTTCTTC
>NA|many|TRBJ2-2|TRBV3-1
CASSQTTGPGELFF
TGTGCCAGCAGCCAAACGACAGGCCCCGGGGAGCTGTTTTTT
>NA|many|TRBJ2-7|TRBV20-1
CSARTSFEQYF
TGCAGTGCTAGGACAAGCTTCGAGCAGTACTTC
>TRBD1|many|TRBJ2-1|TRBV5-4
CASSPRDRPYNEQFF
TGTGCCAGCAGCCCCCGGGACAGGCCTTACAATGAGCAGTTCTTC
>TRBD2|many|TRBJ2-1|TRBV5-1
CASSSRGLAGGLEQFF
TGCGCCAGCAGTTCCAGGGGACTAGCGGGAGGTCTTGAGCAGTTCTTC
>TRBD2|many|TRBJ2-3|TRBV28
CASSLLLAGVPDTQYF
TGTGCCAGCAGTTTACTACTAGCGGGAGTACCAGATACGCAGTATTTT
>TRBD2|many|TRBJ2-3|TRBV28
CASSRPSEGGPKDTQYF
TGTGCCAGCAGTAGGCCGTCAGAGGGAGGGCCAAAAGATACGCAGTATTTT
>NA|few|TRBJ1-1|TRBV4-1
CASSQGGPPVSTEAFF
TGCGCCAGCAGCCAAGGGGGACCCCCGGTGAGCACTGAAGCTTTCTTT